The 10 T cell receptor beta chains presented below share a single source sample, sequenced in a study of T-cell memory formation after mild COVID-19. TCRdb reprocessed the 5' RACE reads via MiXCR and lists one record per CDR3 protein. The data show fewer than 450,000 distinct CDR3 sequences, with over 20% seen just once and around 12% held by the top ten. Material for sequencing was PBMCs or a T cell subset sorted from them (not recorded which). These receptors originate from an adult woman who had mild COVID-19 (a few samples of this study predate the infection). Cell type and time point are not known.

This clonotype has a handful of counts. The CDR3 coding sequence is TGCAGCGCTGCGGGACCCCGATCCTACGAGCAGTACTTC. This sequence encodes CSAAGPRSYEQYF. The chain uses TRBV29-1 and TRBJ2-7; weak D call: TRBD2 (6 bases). V lost 7 bases and J 1 base, leaving 14 bases between the germline ends. CDR1 and CDR2 from the germline V gene are SQVTM and ANQGSEA. The CDR3 contains 13 residues.

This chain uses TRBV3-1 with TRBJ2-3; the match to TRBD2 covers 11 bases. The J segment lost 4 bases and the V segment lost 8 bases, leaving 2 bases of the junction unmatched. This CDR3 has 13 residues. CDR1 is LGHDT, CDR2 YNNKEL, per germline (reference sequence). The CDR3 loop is CASVAGGADTQYF. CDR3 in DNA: TGTGCCAGCGTAGCGGGAGGGGCAGATACGCAGTATTTT.

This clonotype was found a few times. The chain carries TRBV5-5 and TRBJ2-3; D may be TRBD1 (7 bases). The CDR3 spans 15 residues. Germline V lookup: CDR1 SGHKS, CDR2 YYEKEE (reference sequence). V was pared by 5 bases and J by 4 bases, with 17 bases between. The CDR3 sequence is CASRQTRGRSDTQYF. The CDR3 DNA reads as TGTGCCAGCAGACAGACCAGGGGGAGGTCAGATACGCAGTATTTT.

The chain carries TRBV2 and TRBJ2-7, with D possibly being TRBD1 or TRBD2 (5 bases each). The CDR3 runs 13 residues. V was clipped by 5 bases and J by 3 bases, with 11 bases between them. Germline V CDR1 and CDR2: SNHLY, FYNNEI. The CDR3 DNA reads TGTGCCAGCAGTATGGGGACGAACTACGAGCAGTACTTC. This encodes CASSMGTNYEQYF.

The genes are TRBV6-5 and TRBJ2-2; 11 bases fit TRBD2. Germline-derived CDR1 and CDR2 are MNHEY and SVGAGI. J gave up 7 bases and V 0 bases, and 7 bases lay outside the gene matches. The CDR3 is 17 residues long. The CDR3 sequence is CASSYSRLAGGVGELFF. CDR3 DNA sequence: TGTGCCAGCAGTTACTCGCGGCTAGCGGGAGGTGTCGGGGAGCTGTTTTTT.

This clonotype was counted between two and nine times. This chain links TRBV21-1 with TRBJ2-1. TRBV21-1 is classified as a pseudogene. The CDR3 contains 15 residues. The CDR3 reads CASSKGGTSYNEQFF. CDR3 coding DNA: TGTGCCAGCAGCAAAGGTGGAACCTCCTACAATGAGCAGTTCTTC.

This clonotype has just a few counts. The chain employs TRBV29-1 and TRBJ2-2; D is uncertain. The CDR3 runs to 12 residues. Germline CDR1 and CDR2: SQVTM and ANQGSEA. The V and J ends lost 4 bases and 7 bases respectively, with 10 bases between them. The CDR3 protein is CSVARPDGELFF. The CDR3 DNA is TGCAGCGTTGCACGACCCGACGGGGAGCTGTTTTTT.

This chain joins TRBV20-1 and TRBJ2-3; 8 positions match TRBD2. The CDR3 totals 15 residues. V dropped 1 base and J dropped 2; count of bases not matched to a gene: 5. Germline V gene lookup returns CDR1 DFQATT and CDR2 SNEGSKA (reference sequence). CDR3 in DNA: TGCAGTGCTAGAGTTCCGGGGGGGTTCACAGATACGCAGTATTTT. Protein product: CSARVPGGFTDTQYF.

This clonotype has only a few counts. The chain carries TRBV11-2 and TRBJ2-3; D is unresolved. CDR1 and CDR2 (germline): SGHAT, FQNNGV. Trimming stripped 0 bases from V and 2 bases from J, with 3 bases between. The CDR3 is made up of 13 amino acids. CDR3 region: CASSLDFTDTQYF. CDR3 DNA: TGTGCCAGCAGCTTAGACTTCACAGATACGCAGTATTTT.

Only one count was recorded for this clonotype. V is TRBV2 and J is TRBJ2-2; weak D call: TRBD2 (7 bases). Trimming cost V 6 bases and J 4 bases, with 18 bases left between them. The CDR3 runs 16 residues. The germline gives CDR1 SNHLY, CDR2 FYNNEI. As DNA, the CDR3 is TGTGCCAGCAGATTGATGGGGGGGCGCGGCACCGGGGAGCTGTTTTTT. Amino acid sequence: CASRLMGGRGTGELFF.